Following are 7 T cell receptor beta chains from one sample sequenced in a study of blood T cell repertoires in COVID-19. Profiled with immunoSEQ multiplex PCR; TCRdb holds only in-frame clones, not every one. Of hundreds of thousands of clones listed, about 90% were seen once; the top ten hold about 2%. The specimen was peripheral blood. The receptors come from a woman aged 45-65 years with acute or convalescent COVID-19.

This sequence joins TRBV10-3 and TRBJ2-6; possible D gene TRBD1, 6 bases. Trimming removed 5 bases from V and 1 base from J, with 9 bases in between. From germline, CDR1 is ENHRY and CDR2 SYGVKD. This CDR3 spans 15 amino acids. Here the CDR3 reads CAISLGGSGANVLTF. CDR3 coding DNA: TGTGCCATCAGTCTAGGGGGATCTGGGGCCAACGTCCTGACTTTC.

The chain uses TRBV27 and TRBJ1-1; TRBD1 aligns across 9 bases. The CDR3 sequence is 16 residues long. V dropped 4 bases and J dropped 3; count of bases not matched to a gene: 9. Germline CDR1 is MNHEY and CDR2 is SMNVEV (reference sequence). The CDR3 is CASSSTDRGVYTEAFF. The CDR3 DNA is TGTGCCAGCAGTTCTACTGACAGGGGGGTTTACACTGAAGCTTTCTTT.

V gene TRBV5-4 combines with J gene TRBJ1-2; 8 bases map to TRBD1. This CDR3 region has 15 residues. The V gene's germline CDR1 is SGHNT and CDR2 YYREEE (reference sequence). The V gene end was trimmed by 0 bases and the J gene end by 4 bases; junction bases not matched to a gene: 5. The CDR3 DNA follows: TGTGCCAGCAGCTTGGGAGCAACAGGGGGCTATGGCTACACCTTC. Translated, it gives CASSLGATGGYGYTF.

The CDR3 here is CASSLGRQGAGEQYF. The CDR3 region has the DNA TGTGCCAGCAGCTTAGGAAGACAGGGGGCTGGCGAGCAGTACTTC. This chain links TRBV7-2 with TRBJ2-7; 10 positions match TRBD1. The CDR3 runs to 15 residues. Germline CDR1 is SGHTA and CDR2 is FQGNSA. V gave up 1 base and J gave up 6 bases; unmatched junction bases: 6.

The gene calls are TRBV5-4 and TRBJ1-4, with 8 bases fitting TRBD1. Germline V lookup: CDR1 SGHNT, CDR2 YYREEE (reference sequence). V dropped 4 bases and J dropped 6; count of bases not matched to a gene: 8. The CDR3 consists of 15 residues. CDR3 sequence: CASSQGADSYEKLFF. In DNA form, the CDR3 reads TGTGCCAGCAGCCAGGGGGCGGACAGTTATGAAAAACTGTTTTTT.

The rearrangement uses TRBV27 and TRBJ2-7; D might be TRBD2 (7 bases). CDR1 MNHEY and CDR2 SMNVEV come from the germline V gene (reference sequence). V dropped 7 bases and J dropped 5 bases, with 18 bases sitting between them. The CDR3 is made up of 14 amino acids. CDR3 in DNA: TGTGCCAGCACCCGGACTGGGGGGGGCCACGAGCAGTACTTC. This gives the protein CASTRTGGGHEQYF.

The gene calls are TRBV3-1 (or the pseudogene TRBV3-2) and TRBJ2-7, with 8 bases that match TRBD1. The trim removed 1 base at V and 2 bases at J, leaving 4 bases unmatched. Germline V gene data show CDR1 as LGHDT and CDR2 as YNNKEL (reference sequence). The CDR3 covers 15 residues. CDR3 sequence (DNA): TGTGCCAGCAGCCAAGGTCCGGGACAGGCCTACGAGCAGTACTTC. It codes for CASSQGPGQAYEQYF.